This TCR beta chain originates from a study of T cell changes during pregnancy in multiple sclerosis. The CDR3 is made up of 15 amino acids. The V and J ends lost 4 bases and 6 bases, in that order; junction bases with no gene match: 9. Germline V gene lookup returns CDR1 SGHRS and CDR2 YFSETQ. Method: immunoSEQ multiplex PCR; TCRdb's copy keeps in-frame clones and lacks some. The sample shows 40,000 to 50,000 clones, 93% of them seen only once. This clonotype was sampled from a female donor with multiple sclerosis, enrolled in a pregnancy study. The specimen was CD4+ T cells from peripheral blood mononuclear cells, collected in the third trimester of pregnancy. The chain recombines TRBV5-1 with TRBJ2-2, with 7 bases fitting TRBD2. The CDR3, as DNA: TGCGCCAGCAGCCTTCGGGCGGGAGTCTCCGGGGAGCTGTTTTTT. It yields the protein CASSLRAGVSGELFF.